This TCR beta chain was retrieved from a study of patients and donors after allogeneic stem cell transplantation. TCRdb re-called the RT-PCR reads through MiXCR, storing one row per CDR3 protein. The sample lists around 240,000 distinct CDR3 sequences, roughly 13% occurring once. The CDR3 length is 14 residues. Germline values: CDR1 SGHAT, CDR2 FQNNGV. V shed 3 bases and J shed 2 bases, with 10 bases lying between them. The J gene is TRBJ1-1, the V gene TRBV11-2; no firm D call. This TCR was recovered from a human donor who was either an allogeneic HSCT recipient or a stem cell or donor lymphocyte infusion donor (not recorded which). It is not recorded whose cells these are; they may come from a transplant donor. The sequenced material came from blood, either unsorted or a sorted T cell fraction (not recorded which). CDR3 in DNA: TGTGCCAGCAGCTTTCGACTCACAAACACTGAAGCTTTCTTT. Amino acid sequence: CASSFRLTNTEAFF.